This TCR beta chain was documented in a study of blood T cell repertoires in COVID-19. The V gene's germline CDR1 is MGHDK and CDR2 SYGVNS. V lost 4 bases, J lost 10 bases, and 13 bases stayed unmatched. The CDR3 runs to 15 residues. Repertoires were generated with immunoSEQ multiplex PCR, while TCRdb's copy carries only in-frame clones and drops some. This repertoire shows over 130,000 clones, 84% found once; its top ten account for about 8.9%. The V call is TRBV25-1, the J call TRBJ2-1; TRBD2 aligns across 7 bases. Sequencing was carried out using peripheral blood. This sequence originates from a man aged 25-40 years with COVID-19, enrolled during active disease. This chain's CDR3 is CASSGGGRAFGEQFF. CDR3 DNA sequence: TGTGCCAGCAGTGGTGGGGGGAGGGCCTTCGGGGAGCAGTTCTTC.